This T cell receptor beta chain appears in the sequencing data of a study of blood T cells in healthy people across ages. Study-level results: Expanded clonotype changes were possibly confounded by unknown donor CMV status.

This CDR3 is built from 16 residues. Germline assignment: CDR1 LGHNA and CDR2 YSLEER. Trimming pared 4 bases from V and 2 bases from J, leaving 16 bases between. A second PCR of about 7 to 11 cycles used a sample-barcoded 5' primer and a J-beta primer mix. TCRdb reanalysed the 5' RACE reads using MiXCR and keeps one entry per CDR3 protein. Of more than 750,000 distinct CDR3 sequences listed, roughly 29% were seen once; the top ten hold about a tenth. This clonotype was detected many times. As yet, its antigen is unknown. This same sample was also taken into another study, of T cells of mothers and their children. That source adds: Related mother-child pairs showed slightly higher but non-significant overlap than unrelated pairs.

The sequence derives from a middle-aged woman in good health. The V and J genes are TRBV4-3 and TRBJ2-3, with D tentatively TRBD1 (6 bases). The sequenced sample was blood. The CDR3 coding sequence is TGCGCCAGCAGCCTAGCCACAGGGTCTCCCACAGATACGCAGTATTTT. It yields the protein CASSLATGSPTDTQYF.